This T cell receptor beta chain was identified in a study of blood T cells in healthy people across ages. The study, taken as a whole, reports: TCR beta diversity was tightly associated with the proportion of naive T cells. Diversity figures derived from one million T cells were judged to underestimate the true value.

PCR was performed a second time for 7 to 11 cycles using a sample-barcoded 5' primer and a J-beta primer mix. CDR3-containing paired-end reads numbering at least 2.5 million came from each sample. TCRdb fed the 5' RACE reads into MiXCR, producing one record per CDR3 protein. The table lists hundreds of thousands of distinct CDR3 sequences, approximately 60% of them singletons. The germline V gene has CDR1 KGHDR and CDR2 SFDVKD. The CDR3 has 15 amino acids. The donors, aged 6 to 90, were healthy Caucasians from Russia. Note on this clonotype: Its matching antigen is unknown.

The rearrangement links TRBV24-1 to TRBJ2-5; 10 bases are a match to TRBD1. The DNA end is more similar to TRBJ2-7, so the J call may be wrong. This clonotype was obtained from a man between 40 and 49 years old in good health. Sequencing used blood. The CDR3 nucleotides are TGTGCCACCAGTGGCGGACAGGGGGTTGGCTACGAGCAGTACTTC. Protein product: CATSGGQGVGYEQYF.